This section outlines one T cell receptor beta chain sequence together with its context. The repertoire was sequenced with immunoSEQ multiplex PCR; TCRdb's copy has only in-frame clones and lacks some. The repertoire consists of under 250,000 clones, with roughly 87% occurring once and the leading ten covering just over 2.5%. The data are from a study of blood T cell repertoires in COVID-19. Study in general: Donors in the United States, Italy and Spain gave samples during acute or convalescent COVID-19. PBMCs, B-cell-depleted T cells, or T cells were the source of the cDNA or gDNA that made up the material.

Individuals drawn from 20 to 30 US areas were about 18 to 100 years old. There are 15 residues in the CDR3. Trimming removed 6 bases at V and 0 bases at J, with 12 bases between. Germline CDR1 reads ENHRY; CDR2 reads SYGVKD. The rearrangement uses TRBV10-3 and TRBJ1-5; D remains unclear. The receptor's source is a woman aged 25 to 45 with acute COVID-19. Specimen: PBMCs or T cells enriched from blood (not recorded which). The CDR3 bases are TGTGCCATCAGATCGGGGTTCGGTAGCAATCAGCCCCAGCATTTT. This encodes CAIRSGFGSNQPQHF.